This is a list of T cell receptor beta chains from one sample in a study of blood T cell repertoires in COVID-19. Profiling relied on immunoSEQ multiplex PCR, and the TCRdb table lists in-frame clones only, not all of them. Counted here are about 410,000 clones, approximately 90% occurring once; the ten biggest clones make up less than 2%. What was sequenced was peripheral blood. Receptor source: a middle-aged woman with COVID-19, enrolled during active disease. The CDR3 runs from the conserved cysteine through the conserved F or W. D genes are given only for firm matches. Only some rows state a clone size, as once, few, many or a class for expanded clones.

clone_size: .; d_call: .; v_call: TRBV27; j_call: TRBJ1-1; cdr3_length: 15; cdr3_aa: CASSLRGIVNTEAFF; cdr3_nt: TGTGCCAGCAGTTTGAGAGGGATAGTAAACACTGAAGCTTTCTTT
clone_size: .; d_call: .; v_call: TRBV27; j_call: TRBJ1-1; cdr3_length: 14; cdr3_aa: CASSLFLGGTEAFF; cdr3_nt: TGTGCCAGCAGTTTATTCCTGGGAGGAACTGAAGCTTTCTTT
clone_size: .; d_call: .; v_call: TRBV19; j_call: TRBJ1-2; cdr3_length: 13; cdr3_aa: CASSIAREYGYTF; cdr3_nt: TGTGCCAGTAGTATAGCCAGGGAATATGGCTACACCTTC
clone_size: .; d_call: TRBD1; v_call: TRBV7-9; j_call: TRBJ1-2; cdr3_length: 14; cdr3_aa: CASSLVTGGGGYTF; cdr3_nt: TGTGCCAGCAGCTTAGTGACAGGGGGCGGTGGCTACACCTTC
clone_size: .; d_call: TRBD2; v_call: TRBV6-4; j_call: TRBJ2-1; cdr3_length: 12; cdr3_aa: CASSISGGARFF; cdr3_nt: TGTGCCAGCAGCATTAGCGGGGGGGCTCGGTTCTTC
clone_size: .; d_call: .; v_call: TRBV9; j_call: TRBJ2-1; cdr3_length: 14; cdr3_aa: CASSPGQSYNEQFF; cdr3_nt: TGTGCCAGCAGCCCCGGACAATCCTACAATGAGCAGTTCTTC
clone_size: .; d_call: .; v_call: TRBV4-3; j_call: TRBJ2-1; cdr3_length: 16; cdr3_aa: CASSQGGGGLNNEQFF; cdr3_nt: TGCGCCAGCAGCCAAGGTGGTGGCGGGCTTAACAATGAGCAGTTCTTC
clone_size: .; d_call: .; v_call: TRBV7-9; j_call: TRBJ2-5; cdr3_length: 16; cdr3_aa: CASSRNPGPIAETQYF; cdr3_nt: TGTGCCAGCAGTCGGAATCCGGGTCCCATTGCGGAGACCCAGTACTTC
clone_size: .; d_call: TRBD1; v_call: TRBV3-1/TRBV3-2; j_call: TRBJ2-7; cdr3_length: 15; cdr3_aa: CASSPRTGLSYEQYF; cdr3_nt: TGTGCCAGCAGCCCCCGGACAGGGCTATCCTACGAGCAGTACTTC
clone_size: .; d_call: TRBD1; v_call: TRBV2; j_call: TRBJ2-7; cdr3_length: 15; cdr3_aa: CASSEGRGITYEQYF; cdr3_nt: TGTGCCAGCAGTGAGGGCAGGGGGATTACCTACGAGCAGTACTTC
clone_size: .; d_call: .; v_call: TRBV5-5; j_call: TRBJ1-4; cdr3_length: 15; cdr3_aa: CASQYPGATNEKLFF; cdr3_nt: TGTGCCAGCCAGTACCCGGGGGCAACTAATGAAAAACTGTTTTTT
clone_size: .; d_call: .; v_call: TRBV28; j_call: TRBJ1-3; cdr3_length: 15; cdr3_aa: CASSITASDRNTIYF; cdr3_nt: TGTGCCAGCAGTATCACAGCTTCTGACCGAAACACCATATATTTT
clone_size: .; d_call: TRBD2; v_call: TRBV9; j_call: TRBJ2-3; cdr3_length: 17; cdr3_aa: CASSPPVALAGVDTQYF; cdr3_nt: TGTGCCAGCAGCCCACCCGTCGCACTAGCGGGAGTAGATACGCAGTATTTT
clone_size: .; d_call: .; v_call: TRBV28; j_call: TRBJ2-1; cdr3_length: 14; cdr3_aa: CASSLRQLNNEQFF; cdr3_nt: TGTGCCAGCAGTTTAAGACAGTTAAACAATGAGCAGTTCTTC
clone_size: once; d_call: .; v_call: TRBV3-1/TRBV3-2; j_call: TRBJ1-2; cdr3_length: 15; cdr3_aa: CASSQGVAGDYGYTF; cdr3_nt: TGTGCCAGCAGCCAAGGTGTGGCCGGAGACTATGGCTACACCTTC
clone_size: .; d_call: TRBD1; v_call: TRBV18; j_call: TRBJ1-1; cdr3_length: 14; cdr3_aa: CASFVQGVNTEAFF; cdr3_nt: TGTGCCAGCTTCGTACAGGGGGTGAACACTGAAGCTTTCTTT
clone_size: once; d_call: TRBD1; v_call: TRBV6-4; j_call: TRBJ1-6; cdr3_length: 16; cdr3_aa: CASSDDAGGRGSPLHF; cdr3_nt: TGTGCCAGCAGTGACGACGCAGGGGGCCGAGGTTCACCCCTCCACTTT
clone_size: .; d_call: .; v_call: TRBV24-1; j_call: TRBJ2-3; cdr3_length: 14; cdr3_aa: CATSDDRAGDTQYF; cdr3_nt: TGTGCCACCAGTGATGACAGGGCGGGGGATACGCAGTATTTT
clone_size: .; d_call: .; v_call: TRBV27; j_call: TRBJ1-3; cdr3_length: 14; cdr3_aa: CASSLSRSGNTIYF; cdr3_nt: TGTGCCAGCAGTTTATCCAGATCTGGAAACACCATATATTTT
clone_size: .; d_call: TRBD1; v_call: TRBV27; j_call: TRBJ1-6; cdr3_length: 14; cdr3_aa: CATSGDSYNSPLHF; cdr3_nt: TGTGCCACCAGCGGGGACAGTTATAATTCACCCCTCCACTTT
clone_size: .; d_call: .; v_call: TRBV28; j_call: TRBJ1-6; cdr3_length: 16; cdr3_aa: CASSPRLGQNNSPLHF; cdr3_nt: TGTGCCAGCAGTCCCCGGTTGGGGCAGAATAATTCACCCCTCCACTTT
clone_size: few; d_call: .; v_call: TRBV19; j_call: TRBJ1-1; cdr3_length: 15; cdr3_aa: CASSIRAWTDPEAFF; cdr3_nt: TGTGCCAGTAGTATAAGGGCCTGGACAGACCCAGAAGCTTTCTTT
clone_size: .; d_call: TRBD1; v_call: TRBV5-5; j_call: TRBJ1-1; cdr3_length: 13; cdr3_aa: CASSTGQGTEAFF; cdr3_nt: TGTGCCAGCAGCACGGGACAGGGAACTGAAGCTTTCTTT
clone_size: .; d_call: TRBD1; v_call: TRBV10-3; j_call: TRBJ1-2; cdr3_length: 12; cdr3_aa: CAIKGTGPGYTF; cdr3_nt: TGTGCCATCAAGGGGACAGGGCCTGGCTACACCTTC
clone_size: once; d_call: TRBD1; v_call: TRBV28; j_call: TRBJ2-3; cdr3_length: 14; cdr3_aa: CASSGQGLRDTQYF; cdr3_nt: TGTGCCAGCAGCGGACAGGGATTGAGAGATACGCAGTATTTT